The present entry profiles one T cell receptor (beta chain) with its context. Data came from immunoSEQ multiplex PCR; TCRdb stores just in-frame clones and leaves some out. Seen here are 30,000 to 40,000 clones, roughly 85% observed once, and the top ten hold 5.8%. J lost 6 bases, V lost 2 bases, and 9 bases had no gene match. The V gene's germline CDR1 is SGHTA and CDR2 FQGTGA. This CDR3 comprises 16 residues. This entry belongs to a study of radiotherapy plus CTLA-4 blockade in lung cancer. The TCR was taken from a human donor with non-small cell lung cancer who had stable disease on radiotherapy plus ipilimumab. The sequencing here drew on peripheral blood, taken from a patient treated with radiotherapy plus ipilimumab. This chain links TRBV7-3 with TRBJ2-1; TRBD2 matches at 8 bases. CDR3 amino acids: CASSLLAGGRSNEQFF. For the CDR3, the DNA is TGTGCCAGCAGCTTACTCGCGGGCGGGAGGAGCAATGAGCAGTTCTTC.